This T cell receptor (beta chain) was found in a study of T cells in Graves' hyperthyroidism and ophthalmopathy. Findings and caveats of the study: The authors' 13 V-J model separated ophthalmopathy from stable hyperthyroidism. Most thyroid clonotypes expanded above 0.001 appeared in blood too.

Amplified TCR beta CDR3 regions came from RNA transcripts. First-round RT-PCR of the TCR CDR3 relied on the HTBI primer set. TCRdb ran MiXCR on the multiplex PCR reads and lists one entry per CDR3 protein. Among around 660,000 distinct CDR3 sequences listed, about 45% were seen once. Uncontrolled infection, other autoimmune disease, pregnancy or lactation barred patients from enrollment. Together with thyroid ultrasound, orbital computed tomography, serum thyroxine and TRAb, clinical symptoms were used for diagnoses. Germline lookup yields CDR1 SGDLS and CDR2 YYNGEE. The CDR3 extends over 13 amino acids. V lost 0 bases and J 2 bases, leaving 5 bases between the germline ends. This clonotype appeared many times. The antigen remains undetermined.

The TCR sequence derives from an adult man with Graves' disease, either hyperthyroidism or ophthalmopathy (not recorded which). The V gene is TRBV9, the J gene TRBJ1-1; D unclear. Material for sequencing was peripheral blood or thyroid tissue (not recorded which). In nucleotides, the CDR3 is TGTGCCAGCAGCGTAGACAGCAACACTGAAGCTTTCTTT. It yields the protein CASSVDSNTEAFF.